These T cell receptor beta chains were read from a single sample in a study of identical twins. TCRdb fed the 5' RACE reads into MiXCR, producing one record per CDR3 protein. The sample comprises around 490,000 distinct CDR3 sequences, around 24% of which are singletons, and 0.48% rests with the top ten. These sequences were also reported in another study, on yellow fever vaccine responses in identical twins.

The sequencing sample was made of CD4+ T cells sorted from blood. The source is a woman under 30 in good health. Each CDR3 is given with its conserved first and last residue. Fields, in order: J gene, clone size, V gene, D gene, CDR3 protein, CDR3 DNA. D genes are given only for firm matches. Not all rows give a size; the values are once, few, many and, for expanded clones, a class.

J gene: TRBJ1-5
clone size: NA
V gene: TRBV6-1
D gene: NA
CDR3 protein: CASSDSLGPQHF
CDR3 DNA: TGTGCCAGCAGTGACAGCCTTGGGCCCCAGCATTTT

J gene: TRBJ1-5
clone size: few
V gene: TRBV10-3
D gene: NA
CDR3 protein: CAISETGLLNQPQHF
CDR3 DNA: TGTGCCATCAGTGAGACAGGACTCCTCAATCAGCCCCAGCATTTT

J gene: TRBJ2-1
clone size: NA
V gene: TRBV5-1
D gene: NA
CDR3 protein: CASRPDAGGNEQFF
CDR3 DNA: TGCGCCAGCAGGCCCGACGCCGGCGGAAATGAGCAGTTCTTC

J gene: TRBJ1-1
clone size: once
V gene: TRBV5-6
D gene: TRBD1
CDR3 protein: CASSSYRGLAFF
CDR3 DNA: TGTGCCAGCAGCTCATACAGGGGGCTGGCTTTCTTT

J gene: TRBJ2-7
clone size: few
V gene: TRBV6-5
D gene: TRBD1
CDR3 protein: CASSYSTGGPYEQYF
CDR3 DNA: TGTGCCAGCAGTTACTCGACAGGGGGGCCCTACGAGCAGTACTTC

J gene: TRBJ2-1
clone size: NA
V gene: TRBV24-1
D gene: NA
CDR3 protein: CATSDPATIGHEQFF
CDR3 DNA: TGTGCCACCAGTGACCCTGCGACTATCGGGCATGAGCAGTTCTTC

J gene: TRBJ2-1
clone size: few
V gene: TRBV5-1
D gene: NA
CDR3 protein: CASSWAGGSNNEQFF
CDR3 DNA: TGCGCCAGCAGCTGGGCTGGGGGGTCCAACAATGAGCAGTTCTTC

J gene: TRBJ2-3
clone size: few
V gene: TRBV5-1
D gene: TRBD2
CDR3 protein: CASSWASGISTDTQYF
CDR3 DNA: TGCGCCAGCAGCTGGGCTAGCGGGATTAGCACAGATACGCAGTATTTT

J gene: TRBJ1-6
clone size: NA
V gene: TRBV12-3/TRBV12-4
D gene: NA
CDR3 protein: CASSRGDIRPESSYNSPLHF
CDR3 DNA: TGTGCCAGCAGCCGAGGGGACATTCGGCCCGAGAGCTCCTATAATTCACCCCTCCACTTT

J gene: TRBJ2-5
clone size: many
V gene: TRBV12-3/TRBV12-4
D gene: NA
CDR3 protein: CASSPRQQETQYF
CDR3 DNA: TGTGCCAGCAGTCCCCGACAGCAAGAGACCCAGTACTTC

J gene: TRBJ1-6
clone size: few
V gene: TRBV12-3/TRBV12-4
D gene: NA
CDR3 protein: CASTFPNSPLHF
CDR3 DNA: TGTGCCAGCACCTTCCCGAATTCACCCCTCCACTTT

J gene: TRBJ2-5
clone size: many
V gene: TRBV12-3/TRBV12-4
D gene: NA
CDR3 protein: CASSKGLAWGETQYF
CDR3 DNA: TGTGCCAGCAGTAAGGGACTGGCCTGGGGTGAGACCCAGTACTTC

J gene: TRBJ2-3
clone size: NA
V gene: TRBV7-9
D gene: TRBD2
CDR3 protein: CASSRLAGATDTQYF
CDR3 DNA: TGTGCCAGCAGCCGGCTAGCGGGAGCCACAGATACGCAGTATTTT

J gene: TRBJ2-2
clone size: NA
V gene: TRBV5-6
D gene: NA
CDR3 protein: CASSFQLVAGELFF
CDR3 DNA: TGTGCCAGCAGCTTCCAACTAGTTGCCGGGGAGCTGTTTTTT

J gene: TRBJ2-5
clone size: NA
V gene: TRBV5-4
D gene: NA
CDR3 protein: CASSFAPGLNGETQYF
CDR3 DNA: TGTGCCAGCAGCTTCGCGCCCGGACTCAACGGAGAGACCCAGTACTTC

J gene: TRBJ2-2
clone size: NA
V gene: TRBV5-1
D gene: NA
CDR3 protein: CASSNTWNGELFF
CDR3 DNA: TGCGCCAGCAGCAATACTTGGAACGGGGAGCTGTTTTTT

J gene: TRBJ2-1
clone size: NA
V gene: TRBV10-3
D gene: TRBD2
CDR3 protein: CAIRREGSYNEQFF
CDR3 DNA: TGTGCCATCAGACGGGAGGGGTCCTACAATGAGCAGTTCTTC

J gene: TRBJ2-7
clone size: NA
V gene: TRBV24-1
D gene: TRBD2
CDR3 protein: CATSGNTGGPYEQYF
CDR3 DNA: TGTGCCACCAGTGGTAACACGGGAGGCCCCTACGAGCAGTACTTC

J gene: TRBJ2-7
clone size: NA
V gene: TRBV25-1
D gene: TRBD1
CDR3 protein: CASSDGQGRSYEQYF
CDR3 DNA: TGTGCCAGCAGTGACGGACAGGGCCGGTCCTACGAGCAGTACTTC

J gene: TRBJ2-2
clone size: NA
V gene: TRBV3-1
D gene: NA
CDR3 protein: CASSQVTGANTGELFF
CDR3 DNA: TGTGCCAGCAGCCAAGTTACCGGGGCGAACACCGGGGAGCTGTTTTTT

J gene: TRBJ2-5
clone size: few
V gene: TRBV15
D gene: NA
CDR3 protein: CATSRDLVETQYF
CDR3 DNA: TGTGCCACCAGCAGAGATTTGGTAGAGACCCAGTACTTC

J gene: TRBJ2-3
clone size: NA
V gene: TRBV29-1
D gene: NA
CDR3 protein: CSVEASWDTQYF
CDR3 DNA: TGCAGCGTTGAAGCTTCTTGGGATACGCAGTATTTT

J gene: TRBJ1-4
clone size: NA
V gene: TRBV3-1
D gene: TRBD1
CDR3 protein: CASSARDRRDEKLFF
CDR3 DNA: TGTGCCAGCAGCGCCCGGGACAGGAGGGATGAAAAACTGTTTTTT